Each of the 9 T cell receptor beta chains below was sequenced from the same sample in a study of T-cell memory formation after mild COVID-19. TCRdb re-called the 5' RACE reads through MiXCR, storing one row per CDR3 protein. The sample yields tens of thousands of distinct CDR3 sequences, roughly 16% seen once. The specimen was PBMCs or a T cell subset sorted from them (not recorded which). The receptors derive from a man between 18 and 29 years old who had mild COVID-19 (a few samples of this study predate the infection). Cell type and time point are not known.

This clonotype was seen only a few times. The chain carries TRBV5-1 and TRBJ2-3; 10 nucleotides align to TRBD2. CDR3 length equals 17 residues. J was trimmed by 0 bases and V by 0 bases; bases with no gene match: 4. Germline lookup yields CDR1 SGHRS and CDR2 YFSETQ. The chain's CDR3 is CASSLGASGSSTDTQYF. The CDR3 DNA reads TGCGCCAGCAGCTTGGGGGCTAGCGGGAGTAGCACAGATACGCAGTATTTT. Based on the CDR3 plus reference TRBV5-1 and TRBJ2-3, the full variable domain is KAGVTQTPRYLIKTRGQQVTLSCSPISGHRSVSWYQQTPGQGLQFLFEYFSETQRNKGNFPGRFSGRQFSNSRSEMNVSTLELGDSALYLCASSLGASGSSTDTQYFGPGTRLTVL.

The J gene is TRBJ2-3, the V gene TRBV12-3 or TRBV12-4; D remains ambiguous. With 1 base removed from V and 7 bases from J, the gap between germline ends came to 12 bases. This CDR3 region has 14 residues. The CDR3 DNA reads TGTGCCAGCAGTTTAGATGACCCCTGGAATACGCAGTATTTT. Its translation: CASSLDDPWNTQYF.

The table lists this clonotype with a few counts. In nucleotides, the CDR3 is TGTGCCAGCAGTTTAGCCGGACAGGGTAACACTGAAGCTTTCTTT. This codes for CASSLAGQGNTEAFF. The chain links TRBV12-3 or TRBV12-4 to TRBJ1-1; 8 nucleotides match TRBD1. CDR3 size: 15 residues. V trimming: 0 bases; J trimming: 2 bases; junction bases outside the gene matches: 2.

Only one count was recorded for this clonotype. The genes are TRBV4-3 and TRBJ2-2; 7 bases match TRBD2. CDR1 is LGHNA and CDR2 is YSLEER in the germline V gene. The V and J ends lost 1 base and 1 base, in that order; junction bases with no gene match: 3. The CDR3 totals 16 residues. This CDR3 reads CASSQVQRGNTGELFF. CDR3 bases: TGCGCCAGCAGCCAAGTACAGCGGGGGAACACCGGGGAGCTGTTTTTT.

CDR3 in DNA: TGTGCCAGCAGGGGAGGACGGGACTACTATGGCTACACCTTC. Translating gives CASRGGRDYYGYTF. The chain links TRBV6-1 to TRBJ1-2, with D perhaps TRBD1 (5 bases). Germline V CDR1 and CDR2: MNHNS, SASEGT. V was shortened by 6 bases and J by 3 bases, with 14 bases between the two germline ends. The CDR3 has 14 residues.

This clonotype came up a few times. V is TRBV14 and J is TRBJ1-2, with D maybe TRBD1 (6 bases). CDR3 length: 14 residues. V shed 4 bases and J shed 5 bases, with 14 bases lying between them. Germline V gives CDR1 SGHDN, CDR2 FVKESK. CDR3 nucleotides: TGTGCCAGCAGCCCGTACGGGGGCTGGTATGGCTACACCTTC. Its protein product is CASSPYGGWYGYTF.

J is TRBJ2-1 and V is TRBV7-3; TRBD2 matches 8 bases. Germline V lookup: CDR1 SGHTA, CDR2 FQGTGA. The CDR3 has 15 residues. J lost 10 bases, V lost 0 bases, and 8 bases had no gene match. The CDR3 DNA sequence: TGTGCCAGCAGCTTAACACTAGCGGACGGTGGGGAGCAGTTCTTC. Protein product: CASSLTLADGGEQFF. The full variable domain, its missing parts supplied by reference TRBV7-3 and TRBJ2-1, is GAGVSQTPSNKVTEKGKYVELRCDPISGHTALYWYRQSLGQGPEFLIYFQGTGAADDSGLPNDRFFAVRPEGSVSTLKIQRTERGDSAVYLCASSLTLADGGEQFFGPGTRLTVL.

The chain employs TRBV10-2 and TRBJ2-5; D is unclear. This CDR3 is built from 12 residues. Germline-derived CDR1 and CDR2 are WSHSY and SAAADI. The germline V and J ends were trimmed by 4 bases and 4 bases, with 7 bases remaining between them. In nucleotides, the CDR3 is TGCGCCAGCAGTGCCGTTCGAGAGACCCAGTACTTC. Translating gives CASSAVRETQYF.

V gene TRBV27 combines with J gene TRBJ1-2; unclear D gene. Germline V lookup: CDR1 MNHEY, CDR2 SMNVEV (reference sequence). The CDR3 is 13 amino acids. V dropped 6 bases and J dropped 2 bases, with 10 bases sitting between them. In DNA, the CDR3 is TGTGCCAGCAGCTCGATGCCCAACTATGGCTACACCTTC. It yields the protein CASSSMPNYGYTF.